What follows describes a single T cell receptor beta chain. The antigen is unknown. It was cDNA, reverse transcribed from extracted RNA, that served as the sequencing template. Some clones are missing from TCRdb's copy, which holds only in-frame ones; the method was immunoSEQ multiplex PCR. The sample shows approximately 210,000 clones, approximately 56% of them seen only once. The sample's treatment: oral pan-JAK inhibitor, 5-10 mg twice daily. Peripheral blood and lesional scalp punch biopsies were taken from alopecia areata patients. The sample originates from a study of CD8+ T cells in alopecia areata. Germline lookup yields CDR1 SGHTA and CDR2 FQGNSA. CDR3 length equals 15 residues. V dropped 3 bases and J dropped 4 bases, with 15 bases sitting between them. Study results and limitations: Among the 100 top clones, expanded CD8+ clones, like scalp clonality, were significantly decreased by tofacitinib. Lesional scalp exceeded normal scalp in clonality, especially in alopecia totalis/universalis. Besides other cells, scalp samples also yield sequences of resident alphabeta T cells from normal skin.

The source of this sequence is a human donor with alopecia areata. The genes are TRBV7-2 and TRBJ2-5, with D tentatively TRBD1 (6 bases). Here the sequenced sample was CD4+ T cells sorted from blood, taken at week 4, from a patient treated with tofacitinib. CDR3 in DNA: TGTGCCAGCAGCTTCACAGGGTTAGGTCGAGAGACCCAGTACTTC. Residues: CASSFTGLGRETQYF.